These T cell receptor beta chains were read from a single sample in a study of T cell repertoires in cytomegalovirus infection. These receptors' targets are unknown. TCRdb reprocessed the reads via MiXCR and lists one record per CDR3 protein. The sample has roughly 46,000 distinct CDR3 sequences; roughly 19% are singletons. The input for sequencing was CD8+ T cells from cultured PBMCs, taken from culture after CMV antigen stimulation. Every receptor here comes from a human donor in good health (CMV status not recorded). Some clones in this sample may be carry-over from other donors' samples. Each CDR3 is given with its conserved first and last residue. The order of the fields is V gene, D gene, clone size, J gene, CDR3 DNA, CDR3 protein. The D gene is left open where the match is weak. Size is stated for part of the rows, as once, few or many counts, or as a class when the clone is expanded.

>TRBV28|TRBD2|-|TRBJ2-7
TGTGCCAGCAGCCCCCGGGAGAGCGGGAACGAGCAGTACTTC
CASSPRESGNEQYF
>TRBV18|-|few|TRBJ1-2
TGTGCCAGCTCAAACGCAGGGGAGGGCTACACCTTC
CASSNAGEGYTF
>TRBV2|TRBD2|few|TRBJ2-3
TGTGCCAGCACCGACCGCGCGGGAGTTAGCACAGATACGCAGTATTTT
CASTDRAGVSTDTQYF
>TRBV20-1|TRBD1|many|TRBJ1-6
TGCAGTGCGAGGGGACAGGGGGAAAGTTCACCCCTCCACTTT
CSARGQGESSPLHF
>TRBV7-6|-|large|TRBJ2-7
TGTGCCAGCAGCCCCGGTGGGACCTACGAGCAGTACTTC
CASSPGGTYEQYF
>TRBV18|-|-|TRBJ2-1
TGTGCCAGCTCACCGACTCGATCCGAGCAGTTCTTC
CASSPTRSEQFF
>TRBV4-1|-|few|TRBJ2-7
TGCGCCAGCAGCCAAGACTTCATGAGCCGCGAGCAGTACTTC
CASSQDFMSREQYF
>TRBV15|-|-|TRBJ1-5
TGTGCCACCAGCAGAGATAGGGGGGTGGGGCAGCCCCAGCATTTT
CATSRDRGVGQPQHF
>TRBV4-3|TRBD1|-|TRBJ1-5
TGCGCCAGCAGCCATGGGACAGCCGATCAGCCCCAGCATTTT
CASSHGTADQPQHF
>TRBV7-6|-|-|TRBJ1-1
TGTGCCAGCAGCGTAGACAGGTTTCCGACTTTCTTT
CASSVDRFPTFF
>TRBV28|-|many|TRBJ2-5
TGTGCCAGCAGTTTACCCCACCCTCCCGGGCTCCGAGGGGAGACCCAGTACTTC
CASSLPHPPGLRGETQYF
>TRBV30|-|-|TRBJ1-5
-
CAWSVGQGARQPQLF
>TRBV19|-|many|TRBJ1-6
TGTGCCAGTAGTATCATACACTCCTATAATTCACCCCTCCACTTT
CASSIIHSYNSPLHF
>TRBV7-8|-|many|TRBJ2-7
TGTGCCAGCAGCCCCTGGGGGGTTTGGTACGAGCAGTACTTC
CASSPWGVWYEQYF
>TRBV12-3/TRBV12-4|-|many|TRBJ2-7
TGTGCCAGCAGTTTCGGTTCGGGTTACGAGCAGTACTTC
CASSFGSGYEQYF
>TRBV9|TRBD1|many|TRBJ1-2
TGTGCCAGCAGCCCGACAGGGAACATCAACTATGGCTACACCTTC
CASSPTGNINYGYTF
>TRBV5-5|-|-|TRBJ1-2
TGTGCCAGCAGCGTGAATACTTATGCTAACTATGGCTACACCTTC
CASSVNTYANYGYTF
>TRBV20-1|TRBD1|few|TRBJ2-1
TGCAGTGCTACCAACCGGGACAGGGGCTATAATGAGCAGTTCTTC
CSATNRDRGYNEQFF
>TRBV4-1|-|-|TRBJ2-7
TGCGCCAGCAGCCACCGGGGTGAGCAGTACTTC
CASSHRGEQYF
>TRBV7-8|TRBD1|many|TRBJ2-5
TGTGCCAGCAGCCCCGAGGGACAGGCCCCAGGGACCCAGTACTTC
CASSPEGQAPGTQYF
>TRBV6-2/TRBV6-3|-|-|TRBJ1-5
TGTGCCAGCAGTTCCCCGGACAAGGGTAATCAGCCCCAGCATTTT
CASSSPDKGNQPQHF
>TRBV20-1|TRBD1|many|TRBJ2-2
TGCAGTGCTACCGTCAACAGGGGCCTGGGAACCGGGGAGCTGTTTTTT
CSATVNRGLGTGELFF
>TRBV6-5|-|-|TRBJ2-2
TGTGCCAGCAGTTACGGGCTAGCTGTGAACACCGGGGAGCTGTTTTTT
CASSYGLAVNTGELFF
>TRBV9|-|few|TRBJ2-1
TGTGCCAGCAGCGTAGATCAGGGTGTTATAGATGAGCAGTTCTTC
CASSVDQGVIDEQFF
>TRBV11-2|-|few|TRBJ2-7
TGTGCCAGCGTAAAAGGGCCCGAGAGCTCCTACGAGCAGTACTTC
CASVKGPESSYEQYF
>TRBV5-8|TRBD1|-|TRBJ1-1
TGTGCCAGCAGCTTGTACAGGGGTGAGAACACTGAAGCTTTCTTT
CASSLYRGENTEAFF
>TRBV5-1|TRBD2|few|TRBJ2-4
TGCGCCAGCAGCTTGGTGGCTAGCGGGGAGAAAAACATTCAGTACTTC
CASSLVASGEKNIQYF
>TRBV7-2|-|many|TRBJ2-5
TGTGCCAGCAGATTAGGAGGGGGGGGAGTCGATGGGACCCAGTACTTC
CASRLGGGGVDGTQYF
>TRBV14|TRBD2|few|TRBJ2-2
TGTGCCAGCAGCCGCCTAGCGGCGAACACCGGGGAGCTGTTTTTT
CASSRLAANTGELFF
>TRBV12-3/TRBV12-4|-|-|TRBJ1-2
TGTGCCAGCACAATCGGGGGGGGCTATGGCTACACCTTC
CASTIGGGYGYTF
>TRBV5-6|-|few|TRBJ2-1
TGTGCCAGCAGCAGCCCCCCCTTTGAGCAGTTCTTC
CASSSPPFEQFF
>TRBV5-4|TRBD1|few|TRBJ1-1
TGTGCCAGCAGCTTTGCAGGGGGCGGGAGGGGGACTGAAGCTTTCTTT
CASSFAGGGRGTEAFF
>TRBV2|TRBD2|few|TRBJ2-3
TGTGCCAGCAGTGAGGGACTAGCGCAAAACACAGATACGCAGTATTTT
CASSEGLAQNTDTQYF
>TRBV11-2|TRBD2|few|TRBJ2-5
TGTGCCAGCAGCCCACCTCAGCGGGATGCCCAGTACTTC
CASSPPQRDAQYF
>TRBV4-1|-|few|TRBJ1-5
TGCGCCAGCAGCCAAGAAGGGGAGGTCAATCAGCCCCAGCATTTT
CASSQEGEVNQPQHF
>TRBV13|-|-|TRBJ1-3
TGTGCCAGCAGCTTAAGCAGGACAGCACCCCGGAACTCTGGAAACACCATATATTTT
CASSLSRTAPRNSGNTIYF
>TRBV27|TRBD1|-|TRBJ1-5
TGTGCCAGCAGTGGGACAGGGGTCCAGCCCCAGCATTTT
CASSGTGVQPQHF
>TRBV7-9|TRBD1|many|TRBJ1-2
TGTGCCAGCAGCTTAGGGACAGGAGGACTCTATGGCTACACCTTC
CASSLGTGGLYGYTF
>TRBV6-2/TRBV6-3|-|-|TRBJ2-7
TGTGCCAGCAGTTACTCGGGGGTAGTCTACGAGCAGTACTTC
CASSYSGVVYEQYF
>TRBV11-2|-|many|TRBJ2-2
TGTGCCAGCAGCTTTTTCGCAAATCAGGACTATATCTATCAGAACACCGGGGAGCTGTTTTTT
CASSFFANQDYIYQNTGELFF
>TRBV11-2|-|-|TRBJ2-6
TGTGCCAGCAGCTTAGCTGCGGGGGCCGGGGCCAACGTCCTGACTTTC
CASSLAAGAGANVLTF
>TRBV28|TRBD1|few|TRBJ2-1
TGTGCCAGCACCGGACAGGGGTCGTACTTCTTC
CASTGQGSYFF
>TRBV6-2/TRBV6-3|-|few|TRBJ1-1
TGTGCCAGCAGTTATGGGGGCTCTGAAGCTTTCTTT
CASSYGGSEAFF
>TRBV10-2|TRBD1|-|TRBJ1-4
TGCGCCAGCAATCCTACAGGGGCCCAAAAACTGTTTTTT
CASNPTGAQKLFF
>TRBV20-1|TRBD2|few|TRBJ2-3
TGCAGTGCCCCGATAGGGAGCGGGGGCCATATGAGCACAGATACGCAGTATTTT
CSAPIGSGGHMSTDTQYF
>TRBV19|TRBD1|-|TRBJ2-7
TGTGCCAGTAGTATTGGCGGACAGGGGGGCTACGAGCAGTACTTC
CASSIGGQGGYEQYF
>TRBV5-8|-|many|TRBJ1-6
TGTGCCAGCAGCTTGGATGGGGTTGGCTCACCCCTCCACTTT
CASSLDGVGSPLHF
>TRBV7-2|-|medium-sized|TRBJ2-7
TGTGCCAGCAGTCGTAGTGGACAGCCTTCCTACGAGCAGTACTTC
CASSRSGQPSYEQYF
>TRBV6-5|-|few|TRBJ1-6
TGTGCCAGCAGTTACTCCATCGGGGATTTGAACTGGAATTCACCCCTCCACTTT
CASSYSIGDLNWNSPLHF